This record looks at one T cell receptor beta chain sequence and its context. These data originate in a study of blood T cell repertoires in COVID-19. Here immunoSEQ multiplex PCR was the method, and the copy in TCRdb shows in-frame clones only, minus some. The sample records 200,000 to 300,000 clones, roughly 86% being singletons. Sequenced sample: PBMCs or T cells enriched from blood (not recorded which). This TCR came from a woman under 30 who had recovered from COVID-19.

CDR3 DNA sequence: TGTGCCAGCAGCTCCACCTTAGAGGCCCGGACTAGCGGGAAGTACGAGCAGTACTTC. Protein sequence: CASSSTLEARTSGKYEQYF. The chain carries TRBV13 and TRBJ2-7; 12 bases agree with TRBD2. The CDR3 is 19 amino acids. The germline gives CDR1 PRHDT, CDR2 FYEKMQ (reference sequence). V was clipped by 4 bases and J by 4 bases; unmatched bases: 17.